The 25 T cell receptor beta chains given below trace back to one sample, sequenced in a study of blood T cells in healthy people across ages. A second PCR of 7 to 11 cycles used a sample-barcoded 5' primer and a J-beta primer mix. From the 5' RACE reads, TCRdb called clonotypes with MiXCR, one entry per CDR3 protein. The sample lists around 320,000 distinct CDR3 sequences, roughly 27% occurring once. The sample taken for sequencing was blood. The receptor set was obtained from a woman in her seventies in good health.

This clonotype showed up just a few times. The chain joins TRBV7-9 to TRBJ1-5; D call uncertain. CDR1 SEHNR and CDR2 FQNEAQ come from the germline V gene (reference sequence). CDR3 length: 12 amino acids. Deletions cut 1 base from V and 5 bases from J, with 3 bases between. This chain's CDR3 is CASSLVDQPQHF. CDR3 in DNA: TGTGCCAGCAGCTTAGTGGATCAGCCCCAGCATTTT.

The sample holds a few counts of this clonotype. The rearrangement uses TRBV5-1 and TRBJ2-7; 9 bases are a match to TRBD1. The CDR3 spans 15 residues. From germline, CDR1 is SGHRS and CDR2 YFSETQ. J gave up 5 bases and V 4 bases, and 10 bases lay outside the gene matches. The CDR3 coding sequence is TGCGCCAGCAGCCAACTCCGGGACAGGGTAAACGAGCAGTACTTC. This codes for CASSQLRDRVNEQYF.

This clonotype was seen a few times. A junction boundary mismatches the germline segment, possibly from a read error. The CDR3 reads CASSLSLTRGETRYF. The CDR3 DNA reads as TGTGCCAGCAGTTTATCCTTGACCAGGGGAGAGACCCGGTACTTC. This chain links TRBV27 with TRBJ2-5; a possible D gene is TRBD1 (6 bases). Germline loops: CDR1 MNHEY, CDR2 SMNVEV (reference sequence). The CDR3 has 15 residues.

With respect to this clonotype: One junction end disagrees with the germline gene, perhaps due to a read error. The rearrangement uses TRBV5-1 and TRBJ2-1; D is ambiguous. The J call may be mistaken, given a closer DNA end match to TRBJ2-5. Germline-derived CDR1 and CDR2 are SGHRS and YFSETQ. There are 13 residues in the CDR3. This CDR3 reads CASSLEGLEAQYF. The CDR3 region has the DNA TGCGCCAGCAGCTTGGAGGGTTTAGAGGCCCAGTACTTC.

The chain links TRBV29-1 to TRBJ2-4, with D hard to call. Per germline, CDR1 SQVTM and CDR2 ANQGSEA. The CDR3 has 13 residues. Trimming removed 3 bases from V and 1 base from J, with 7 bases in between. CDR3 DNA: TGCAGCGTTGAGTTGAGGGCCAAAAACATTCAGTACTTC. Residues: CSVELRAKNIQYF.

The sample holds many counts of this clonotype. The chain recombines TRBV20-1 with TRBJ2-1; the match to TRBD2 covers 10 bases. Per germline, CDR1 DFQATT and CDR2 SNEGSKA (reference sequence). This CDR3 comprises 15 residues. V shed 4 bases, J shed 8 bases, and the junction held 11 bases outside the gene matches. The CDR3 is CSANPSSGSLDEQFF. CDR3 nucleotides: TGCAGTGCTAACCCCTCTAGCGGGAGTTTGGATGAGCAGTTCTTC.

This sequence joins TRBV20-1 and TRBJ2-5; 7 bases align to TRBD2. The J call may be wrong; the DNA end is better matched by TRBJ2-7. The CDR3 has 15 amino acids. Germline CDR1 DFQATT, CDR2 SNEGSKA (reference sequence). The CDR3 is CSAREWGGRTHEQYF. Written as DNA, the CDR3 is TGCAGTGCTAGAGAGTGGGGCGGGAGAACCCACGAGCAGTACTTC.

In its sample, this clonotype was seen a few times. This may be a read error, as it is one base from a much larger clone. This sequence joins TRBV11-2 and TRBJ2-5; tentative D call: TRBD2 (6 bases). Germline CDR1 reads SGHAT; CDR2 reads FQNNGV. The CDR3 runs to 16 residues. CDR3 amino acids: CASSTGSGYLVNEQLF. The CDR3 region has the DNA TGTGCCAGCAGCACAGGTAGCGGCTATCTCGTCAATGAGCAGCTCTTC.

The rearrangement uses TRBV4-3 and TRBJ2-7, with D possibly being TRBD2 (6 bases). The CDR3 extends over 15 amino acids. CDR1 LGHNA and CDR2 YSLEER come from the germline V gene. Trimming shortened V by 0 bases and J by 4 bases, and 13 bases separated the two germline ends. The CDR3 reads CASSQDTGDLYEQYF. DNA of the CDR3: TGCGCCAGCAGCCAAGATACGGGAGACCTTTACGAGCAGTACTTC.

This chain connects TRBV7-2 to TRBJ1-3, with unresolved D. Germline CDR1 SGHTA, CDR2 FQGNSA. The V gene lost 4 bases and the J gene lost 4 bases, with 17 bases spanning the gap. This CDR3 spans 16 amino acids. The CDR3 DNA follows: TGTGCCAGCAGCTCACCGGGAGGCCTCCGAGGAAACACCATATATTTT. Translation: CASSSPGGLRGNTIYF.

V is TRBV28 and J is TRBJ2-3; D remains ambiguous. The length of the CDR3 is 13 residues. CDR1 MDHEN and CDR2 SYDVKM come from the germline V gene. V was shortened by 2 bases and J by 2 bases, with 5 bases between the two germline ends. The CDR3 loop is CASSLLPTDTQYF. The CDR3, as DNA: TGTGCCAGCAGTTTACTCCCCACAGATACGCAGTATTTT.

This chain uses TRBV7-8 with TRBJ1-3; D ambiguous. Germline values: CDR1 SGHVS, CDR2 FQNEAQ. V lost 2 bases and J lost 2, with 10 bases in between. CDR3 size: 15 residues. The CDR3 is CASSLSDAAGNTIYF. In nucleotides, the CDR3 is TGTGCCAGCAGCTTATCGGACGCCGCTGGAAACACCATATATTTT.

This clonotype has more than one count but fewer than ten. The rearrangement links TRBV6-2 or TRBV6-3 to TRBJ1-1; 7 bases map to TRBD1. The ends lost 6 bases at V and 6 bases at J; junction bases unmatched: 10. The CDR3 loop spans 14 amino acids. CDR1 and CDR2 from the germline V gene are MNHEY and SVGEGT. The CDR3: CASSRTGWTAEAFF. CDR3 bases: TGTGCCAGCAGCAGGACAGGCTGGACCGCTGAAGCTTTCTTT.

The sample holds a few counts of this clonotype. The genes are TRBV29-1 and TRBJ2-5; possibly TRBD2 for D (5 bases). There are 11 residues in the CDR3. Germline lookup yields CDR1 SQVTM and CDR2 ANQGSEA. V lost 7 bases and J 5 bases, leaving 11 bases between the germline ends. Here the CDR3 DNA reads TGCAGCGGGGGAGCCTCCGAGACCCAGTACTTC. Translation: CSGGASETQYF.

The chain joins TRBV7-9 to TRBJ2-5; D unresolved. The V end lost 5 bases, the J end lost 5 bases, and 15 bases lay between the germline ends. The CDR3 extends over 14 amino acids. Germline CDR1 SEHNR, CDR2 FQNEAQ (reference sequence). CDR3 bases: TGTGCCAGCAGCCTTATTCCTGGTAGGGAGACCCAGTACTTC. Its translation is CASSLIPGRETQYF.

J is TRBJ2-3 and V is TRBV9; D remains ambiguous. Germline V gene sequence: CDR1 SGDLS, CDR2 YYNGEE. This CDR3 is 13 amino acids long. Trimming removed 0 bases from V and 5 bases from J, with 7 bases in between. CDR3 bases: TGTGCCAGCAGCGTAGATCGAGGAGATACGCAGTATTTT. Translated: CASSVDRGDTQYF.

The V gene is TRBV20-1, the J gene TRBJ1-2, with a possible D match to TRBD1 (6 bases). The germline gives CDR1 DFQATT, CDR2 SNEGSKA (reference sequence). The V end lost 0 bases, the J end lost 8 bases, and 13 bases lay between the germline ends. The CDR3 spans 13 residues. CDR3 DNA sequence: TGCAGTGCTAGAGATGCTGGGGGGCTGGGCTACACCTTC. It specifies CSARDAGGLGYTF.

In its sample, this clonotype was seen a few times. V usage is TRBV3-1 and J usage is TRBJ1-2, with 7 bases aligning to TRBD1. The CDR3 runs to 13 residues. With V trimmed by 3 bases and J by 2 bases, 0 bases remained unmatched. Germline-derived CDR1 and CDR2 are LGHDT and YNNKEL (reference sequence). The CDR3 region has the DNA TGTGCCAGCAGCCAGACAGGGAACTATGGCTACACCTTC. Amino acids: CASSQTGNYGYTF.

This clonotype has a handful of counts. The chain uses TRBV6-6 and TRBJ1-1; D call uncertain. The V end was cut by 2 bases, the J end by 2 bases, with 6 bases between. This CDR3 has 13 amino acids. Germline V lookup: CDR1 MNHNY, CDR2 SVGAGI (reference sequence). In nucleotides, the CDR3 is TGTGCCAGCAGTTACGAAAGTAACACTGAAGCTTTCTTT. This gives the protein CASSYESNTEAFF.

This clonotype occurred a few times. No conserved phenylalanine or tryptophan ends this CDR3, so it is likely a read error. The V and J genes are TRBV10-3 and TRBJ2-3; 9 nucleotides agree with TRBD1. The CDR3 consists of 18 residues. J was trimmed by 4 bases and V by 0 bases; bases with no gene match: 11. The germline V gene has CDR1 ENHRY and CDR2 SYGVKD. CDR3: CAISESQTGTGTSDTQYI. DNA of the CDR3: TGTGCCATCAGTGAGTCCCAGACCGGGACAGGGACGTCAGATACGCAGTATATT.

The chain recombines TRBV4-2 with TRBJ2-5; D is possibly TRBD2 (5 bases). The CDR3 has 15 amino acids. Trimming left V 1 base short and J 5 bases short, with 14 bases between. CDR1 and CDR2 (germline): LGHNA, YNFKEQ. The CDR3 reads CASSQVALESETQYF. CDR3 nucleotide sequence: TGTGCCAGCAGCCAAGTTGCACTAGAAAGTGAGACCCAGTACTTC.

The table lists this clonotype with a few counts. The chain is built from TRBV5-1 and TRBJ1-1; D unresolved. The V gene lost 1 base and the J gene lost 1 base, with 8 bases spanning the gap. The germline V gene has CDR1 SGHRS and CDR2 YFSETQ. The CDR3 runs to 14 residues. CDR3 residues: CASSLHKPNTEAFF. CDR3 nucleotides: TGCGCCAGCAGCTTGCACAAACCGAACACTGAAGCTTTCTTT.

The chain joins TRBV7-3 to TRBJ2-3; D uncertain. V gave up 5 bases and J gave up 5 bases, with 11 bases separating them. Germline CDR1 is SGHTA and CDR2 is FQGTGA. The CDR3 contains 13 residues. CDR3: CASSAEVEDTQYF. CDR3 bases: TGTGCCAGCAGCGCGGAAGTAGAAGATACGCAGTATTTT.

With regard to this clonotype: This clone may be a read error of a much larger clone one base away. The gene calls are TRBV12-3 or TRBV12-4 and TRBJ2-5; possible D gene TRBD2, 5 bases. TRBJ2-1 explains the end of the DNA better; the J call may be wrong. The CDR3 sequence is 14 residues long. CDR3 sequence: CASIEVGSLNEQFF. Here the CDR3 DNA reads TGTGCCAGCATCGAAGTGGGGAGCCTCAATGAGCAGTTCTTC.

This clonotype was seen repeatedly, ten times or more. V and J are TRBV18 and TRBJ1-4; no clear D. The length of the CDR3 is 16 residues. Trimming took off 6 bases at V and 3 bases at J, with 17 bases between the two ends. The germline V gene has CDR1 KGHSH and CDR2 LQKENI. CDR3 sequence reads: CASSEDGIRPNEKLFF. DNA for the CDR3: TGTGCCAGCTCTGAGGACGGAATTCGACCTAATGAAAAACTGTTTTTT. Filled out from reference TRBV18 and TRBJ1-4, the complete variable domain reads NAGVMQNPRHLVRRRGQEARLRCSPMKGHSHVYWYRQLPEEGLKFMVYLQKENIIDESGMPKERFSAEFPKEGPSILRIQQVVRGDSAAYFCASSEDGIRPNEKLFFGSGTQLSVL.